These 7 T cell receptor beta chains originate from one sample sequenced in a study of CD8 T cells in Susac syndrome. RNA, at about 0.45 to 1 ug, was reverse transcribed with random hexamers. TCRdb independently ran MiXCR on the immunoSEQ multiplex PCR reads; one entry per CDR3 protein. This sample carries around 140,000 distinct CDR3 sequences, 65% to 90% of them seen once, and the ten largest clones take 0.5% to 0.65%. Material for sequencing was CD8+ T cells from PBMCs. Receptors originate from a human donor with multiple sclerosis.

The chain employs TRBV28 and TRBJ2-3; D remains ambiguous. This CDR3 is 14 amino acids long. V gave up 2 bases and J gave up 6 bases, with 12 bases separating them. CDR1 and CDR2 from the germline V gene are MDHEN and SYDVKM. The chain's CDR3 is CASSLRVAGDTQYF. The CDR3 DNA follows: TGTGCCAGCAGTTTAAGGGTAGCTGGGGATACGCAGTATTTT.

DNA of the CDR3: TGTGCCAGTAGTACTGGACCAGGGGTGGATGAGCAGTTCTTC. Protein sequence: CASSTGPGVDEQFF. The rearrangement joins TRBV19 to TRBJ2-1; D might be TRBD1 (6 bases). The CDR3 covers 14 residues. Per germline, CDR1 LNHDA and CDR2 SQIVND (reference sequence). Trimming took off 4 bases at V and 8 bases at J, with 15 bases between the two ends.

V gene TRBV12-3 or TRBV12-4 combines with J gene TRBJ2-5, with a possible D match to TRBD1 (6 bases). V lost 2 bases, J lost 3 bases, and 10 bases lay in between. The CDR3 spans 14 residues. CDR3 residues: CASSLPRGEETQYF. In nucleotides, the CDR3 is TGTGCCAGCAGTTTACCCAGGGGCGAAGAGACCCAGTACTTC.

This clonotype was picked up a small number of times. The chain joins TRBV6-1 to TRBJ1-1; D uncertain. The CDR3 has 13 residues. Germline lookup yields CDR1 MNHNS and CDR2 SASEGT. V was trimmed by 5 bases and J by 4 bases, leaving 11 bases between them. The CDR3 here is CASSYMGVTEAFF. CDR3 sequence (DNA): TGTGCCAGCAGTTATATGGGCGTCACTGAAGCTTTCTTT.

The chain uses TRBV6-2 or TRBV6-3 and TRBJ2-7, with 12 positions matching TRBD2. This CDR3 spans 22 amino acids. V trimming: 2 bases; J trimming: 2 bases; junction bases outside the gene matches: 22. Germline V CDR1 and CDR2: MNHEY, SVGEGT. The CDR3 is CASSYPHRLAGAFYSGTYEQYV. As DNA, the CDR3 is TGTGCCAGCAGTTACCCGCACCGACTAGCGGGAGCCTTTTACAGTGGGACCTACGAGCAGTACGTC.

CDR3 amino acids: CATSDHMSGNLPGELFF. The CDR3 coding sequence is TGTGCCACCAGTGACCATATGAGCGGGAACCTTCCCGGGGAGCTGTTTTTT. The chain has TRBV24-1 and TRBJ2-2, with TRBD2 matching over 7 bases. V shed 4 bases, J shed 6 bases, and the junction held 13 bases outside the gene matches. Germline lookup yields CDR1 KGHDR and CDR2 SFDVKD. This CDR3 spans 17 amino acids.

J is TRBJ2-5 and V is TRBV3-1, with D perhaps TRBD1 (6 bases). V lost 0 bases to trimming and J lost 4 bases, with 9 bases between them. The germline V gene encodes CDR1 LGHDT and CDR2 YNNKEL (reference sequence). The CDR3 contains 14 residues. CDR3 sequence: CASSQEQGGETQYF. The CDR3 DNA is TGTGCCAGCAGCCAAGAACAGGGCGGAGAGACCCAGTACTTC.